This T cell receptor beta chain derives from a study of cytomegalovirus exposure and HLA in healthy donors. Trimming took 6 bases from V and 2 from J, leaving 8 bases between them. CDR1 is DFQATT and CDR2 is SNEGSKA in the germline V gene (reference sequence). The CDR3 contains 11 residues. The study ran its PCR with 60 Vbeta and 13 Jbeta primers. Some clones are missing from TCRdb's copy, which holds only in-frame ones; the method was immunoSEQ multiplex PCR. In the table there are roughly 160,000 clones, around three quarters of which are singletons. As regards this clone: Its antigen is currently unknown.

Study-level points and caveats: Presence/absence results assume similar sequencing depth per donor, which may not hold. High specificity and sensitivity for cytomegalovirus status were reported for the classifier. It emerged from a later analysis that several of the most significant clusters appeared to be linked to common viral pathogens.

The receptor was derived from a woman in her forties or fifties in good health and CMV-seropositive. V usage is TRBV20-1 and J usage is TRBJ2-7; TRBD2 is a possible D gene (5 bases). Source material: PBMCs. CDR3 residues: CSAGGTYEQYF. In DNA form, the CDR3 reads TGCAGTGCCGGAGGAACCTACGAGCAGTACTTC.